The rows below give T cell receptor beta chains drawn from one sample of a study of control samples from healthy donors and cancer patients. Profiling relied on immunoSEQ multiplex PCR, and the TCRdb table lists in-frame clones only, not all of them. This table has some 13,000 clones, approximately 77% appearing once. The sample consisted of formalin-fixed, paraffin-embedded tissue. These receptors were taken from a male donor with melanoma. The CDR3 runs from the conserved cysteine through the conserved F or W. Each record gives: CDR3 DNA, CDR3 protein, J gene, clone size, D gene, V gene. The D gene is left open where the match is weak. Clone size is shown for a subset of rows, as once, few, many or a class of expanded clone.

CDR3nt: TGCGCCAGCAGCCAAGATTGGCCTAGCGGGGGGACGGAGACCCAGTACTTC
CDR3aa: CASSQDWPSGGTETQYF
j_gene: TRBJ2-5
abundance: -
d_gene: TRBD2
v_gene: TRBV4-3

CDR3nt: TGCGCCAGCAGCCAAGAAACAGGGTCATTCTATGGCTACACCTTC
CDR3aa: CASSQETGSFYGYTF
j_gene: TRBJ1-2
abundance: medium-sized
d_gene: -
v_gene: TRBV4-1

CDR3nt: TGTGCCAGCAGCGTAGATCAGGGGCGGTCCTACGAGCAGTACTTC
CDR3aa: CASSVDQGRSYEQYF
j_gene: TRBJ2-7
abundance: -
d_gene: -
v_gene: TRBV9

CDR3nt: TGTGCCAGCAGCGTAGCTCTCCTCGGGGGCATTCAGTACTTC
CDR3aa: CASSVALLGGIQYF
j_gene: TRBJ2-4
abundance: few
d_gene: -
v_gene: TRBV9

CDR3nt: TGCAGTGCGGACCCGGGCTACGAGCAGTACTTC
CDR3aa: CSADPGYEQYF
j_gene: TRBJ2-7
abundance: -
d_gene: -
v_gene: TRBV20-1

CDR3nt: TGTGCCAGCAGTTTTGGTAGCGGGGGGCCCACAGATACGCAGTATTTT
CDR3aa: CASSFGSGGPTDTQYF
j_gene: TRBJ2-3
abundance: -
d_gene: TRBD2
v_gene: TRBV27

CDR3nt: TGTGCCAGCAGTTACTCGGCGGTCTATGGCTACACCTTC
CDR3aa: CASSYSAVYGYTF
j_gene: TRBJ1-2
abundance: medium-sized
d_gene: -
v_gene: TRBV6-5

CDR3nt: TGTGCCAGCAACCCGGCAGGCCACAATCAGCCCCAGCATTTT
CDR3aa: CASNPAGHNQPQHF
j_gene: TRBJ1-5
abundance: -
d_gene: -
v_gene: TRBV6-5

CDR3nt: TGCGCCAGCAGCCAAGGACAGGCTGAAAAACTGTTTTTT
CDR3aa: CASSQGQAEKLFF
j_gene: TRBJ1-4
abundance: -
d_gene: -
v_gene: TRBV4-1

CDR3nt: TGTGCCAGCAGCTTAGGTCGGCCCTCACTCAATTTCCCCCTCCACTTT
CDR3aa: CASSLGRPSLNFPLHF
j_gene: TRBJ1-6
abundance: few
d_gene: -
v_gene: TRBV7-8

CDR3nt: TGTGCCAGCAGCGCAAAGGGGCCAGGGGAGCAGTACTTC
CDR3aa: CASSAKGPGEQYF
j_gene: TRBJ2-7
abundance: -
d_gene: -
v_gene: TRBV3-1/TRBV3-2

CDR3nt: TGTGCCAGCAGTCAGTCTGAAAAACTGTTTTTT
CDR3aa: CASSQSEKLFF
j_gene: TRBJ1-4
abundance: -
d_gene: -
v_gene: TRBV6-2/TRBV6-3

CDR3nt: TGTGCCAGCAGACAGGGTTGGGGTTCACCCCTCCACTTT
CDR3aa: CASRQGWGSPLHF
j_gene: TRBJ1-6
abundance: -
d_gene: -
v_gene: TRBV4-2

CDR3nt: TGTGCCAGCAGCTTAGAAAATAGGCGAACTGAAGCTTTCTTT
CDR3aa: CASSLENRRTEAFF
j_gene: TRBJ1-1
abundance: -
d_gene: -
v_gene: TRBV7-9

CDR3nt: TGCGCCAGCAGCCTCACTAGCGGGGTTTACAATGAGCAGTTCTTC
CDR3aa: CASSLTSGVYNEQFF
j_gene: TRBJ2-1
abundance: -
d_gene: TRBD2
v_gene: TRBV5-1

CDR3nt: TGTGCCAGCAGTGAGATCTCGGCACAGGGAACATCCGGAAACACCATATATTTT
CDR3aa: CASSEISAQGTSGNTIYF
j_gene: TRBJ1-3
abundance: -
d_gene: -
v_gene: TRBV6-1

CDR3nt: TGTGCCGTACAGGACAGGAACACTGAAGCTTTCTTT
CDR3aa: CAVQDRNTEAFF
j_gene: TRBJ1-1
abundance: once
d_gene: -
v_gene: TRBV6-5

CDR3nt: TGTGCCAGCAGCAAAGTCGATGGCAAACATGGCTACACCTTC
CDR3aa: CASSKVDGKHGYTF
j_gene: TRBJ1-2
abundance: -
d_gene: -
v_gene: TRBV21-1

CDR3nt: TGCGCCAGCAGCTTGCAAGGGGCGGCGGGCACAGATACGCAGTATTTT
CDR3aa: CASSLQGAAGTDTQYF
j_gene: TRBJ2-3
abundance: -
d_gene: -
v_gene: TRBV5-1

CDR3nt: TGTGCCAGCAGCGTAGGCGGGTTAGCTAATGAAAAACTGTTTTTT
CDR3aa: CASSVGGLANEKLFF
j_gene: TRBJ1-4
abundance: -
d_gene: -
v_gene: TRBV9

CDR3nt: TGTGCCAGCAGCCCGGCGGGGGACAGACGCTATGGTGGCTACACCTTC
CDR3aa: CASSPAGDRRYGGYTF
j_gene: TRBJ1-2
abundance: once
d_gene: TRBD1
v_gene: TRBV5-4

CDR3nt: TGTGCCAGCAGTTACTTGGGCATCGGACAGGGGGAGTATGCTTTCTTT
CDR3aa: CASSYLGIGQGEYAFF
j_gene: TRBJ1-1
abundance: -
d_gene: TRBD1
v_gene: TRBV6-5

CDR3nt: TGCGCCAGCAGCGGGCGGACTAGCGGGGGCACAGATACGCAGTATTTT
CDR3aa: CASSGRTSGGTDTQYF
j_gene: TRBJ2-3
abundance: -
d_gene: TRBD2
v_gene: TRBV5-1

CDR3nt: TGTGCCAGCAGTTTAGGTGATCGCACCGGGGAGCTGTTTTTT
CDR3aa: CASSLGDRTGELFF
j_gene: TRBJ2-2
abundance: -
d_gene: -
v_gene: TRBV28